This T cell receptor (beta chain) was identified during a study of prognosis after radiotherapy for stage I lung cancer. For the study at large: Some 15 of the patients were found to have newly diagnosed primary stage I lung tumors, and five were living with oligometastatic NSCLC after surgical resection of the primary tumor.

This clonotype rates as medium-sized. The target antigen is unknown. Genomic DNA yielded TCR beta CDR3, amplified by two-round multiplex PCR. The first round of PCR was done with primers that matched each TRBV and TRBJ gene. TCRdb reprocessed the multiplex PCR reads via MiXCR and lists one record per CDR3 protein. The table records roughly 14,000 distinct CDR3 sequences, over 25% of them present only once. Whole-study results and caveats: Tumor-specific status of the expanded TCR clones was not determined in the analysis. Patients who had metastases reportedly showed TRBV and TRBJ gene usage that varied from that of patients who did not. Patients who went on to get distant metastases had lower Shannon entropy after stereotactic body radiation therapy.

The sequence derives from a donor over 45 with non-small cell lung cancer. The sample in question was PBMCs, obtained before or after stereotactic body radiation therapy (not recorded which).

The CDR3 here is CASSGRQSSYNSPLHF. The CDR3 DNA is TGTGCCAGCTCGGGACGCCAGAGCTCCTATAATTCACCCCTCCACTTT. The chain employs TRBV6-1 and TRBJ1-6, with D perhaps TRBD1 (5 bases). The CDR3 loop spans 16 amino acids. The germline gives CDR1 MNHNS, CDR2 SASEGT. Trimming took 8 bases from V and 0 from J, leaving 14 bases between them.